This TCR beta chain was sequenced for a study of radiotherapy plus CTLA-4 blockade in lung cancer. About the study: Among enrolled patients, 15% to 20% responded and 25% to 35% achieved disease control.

Sequencing was performed with immunoSEQ multiplex PCR; in TCRdb, only in-frame clones are kept and a portion is missing. The sample includes over 50,000 clones, roughly 84% of them seen just once. Ipilimumab CTLA-4 blockade and focal radiation were given to patients with chemo-refractory metastatic non-small-cell lung cancer. The germline V gene has CDR1 SGHTA and CDR2 FQGTGA. Trimming cost V 5 bases and J 0 bases, with 11 bases left between them. The CDR3 consists of 15 residues. This clonotype was sampled from a human donor with non-small cell lung cancer who had a partial response to radiotherapy plus ipilimumab. Sequenced material: peripheral blood, taken from a patient treated with radiotherapy plus ipilimumab. The chain carries TRBV7-3 and TRBJ2-1; D gene ambiguous. CDR3 in amino acids: CASSPRKSSYNEQFF. The CDR3 DNA sequence: TGTGCCAGCAGCCCCCGTAAGAGCTCCTACAATGAGCAGTTCTTC.